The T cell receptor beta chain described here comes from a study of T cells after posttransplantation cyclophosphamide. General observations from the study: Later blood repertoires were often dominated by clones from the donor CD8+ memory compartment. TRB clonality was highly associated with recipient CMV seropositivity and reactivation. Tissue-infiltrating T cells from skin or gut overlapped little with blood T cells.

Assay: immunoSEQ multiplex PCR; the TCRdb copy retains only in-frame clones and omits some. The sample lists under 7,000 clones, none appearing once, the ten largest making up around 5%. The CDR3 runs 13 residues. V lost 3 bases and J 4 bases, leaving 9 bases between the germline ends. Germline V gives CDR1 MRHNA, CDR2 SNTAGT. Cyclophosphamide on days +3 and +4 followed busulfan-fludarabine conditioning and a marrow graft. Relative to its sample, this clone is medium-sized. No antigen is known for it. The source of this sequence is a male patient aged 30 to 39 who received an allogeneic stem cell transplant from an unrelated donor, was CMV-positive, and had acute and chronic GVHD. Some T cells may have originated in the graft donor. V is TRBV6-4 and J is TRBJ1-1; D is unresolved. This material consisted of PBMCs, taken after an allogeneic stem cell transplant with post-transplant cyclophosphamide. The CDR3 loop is CASSEEEGTEAFF. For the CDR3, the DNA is TGTGCCAGCAGTGAGGAGGAGGGCACTGAAGCTTTCTTT.